The present T cell receptor beta chain was sequenced within a study of breast tumors, draining lymph nodes, adjacent tissues listed by TCRdb under 2016. With regard to the full study: In breast cancer patients, the study compared the TCR beta repertoires of tumor, adjacent nontumor tissue and axillary lymph nodes. In human breast cancer, the study set out to evaluate how tumor, surrounding tissue and draining lymph node repertoires relate to one another and whether T cells may move between these sites.

The paper's findings and limits, for the study overall: The conclusion that tumor T cells originate in lymph nodes was framed as consistent with a hypothesis rather than directly demonstrated. The data were considered consistent with the idea that most tumor T cells come from the lymph node and then expand in tumor tissue. T-cell repertoire diversity in tumors was found to be lower than in lymph nodes but higher than in nontumor tissue, and preferential V and J gene usage was observed. In luminal-like breast cancer, tumor and nontumor tissue repertoires resembled each other significantly more than in basal-like breast cancer.

Measured from the cysteine to the phenylalanine, the CDR3 is 14 residues long. Left in the record is the CDR3 DNA by itself, 42 bases read in frame from the first base. The germline V gene yields MDHEN for CDR1 and SYDVKM for CDR2. V loses 5 bases at its end and J loses 5 bases; junction bases beyond the gene matches: 5. Sequencing used an Illumina HiSeq 2000. Multiplex PCR amplification was used to generate the TCR beta chain libraries. The amplified TCR beta chain products were analyzed by high-throughput sequencing. TCRdb redid the processing of the public reads, applying fastp at Q25 and MiXCR, and retained in-frame beta chains. Rows matching on CDR3 protein sequence are summarized as one entry with the most common DNA and genes. This sample comprises about 63,000 distinct CDR3 sequences, approximately 57% of them detected only once. Of the sample, less than 20% is held by the ten largest clones.

Details on this clonotype: This clone's antigen is unknown. Per-base qualities were not stored, and no clone one base away is much larger.

This receptor chain uses TRBV28 and TRBJ2-7; 11 junctional bases match TRBD1. Material for sequencing was breast tumor tissue. This TCR was sampled from a female donor with breast cancer. Some clones in this sample may be carry-over from other donors' samples. The nucleotide sequence reads TGTGCCAGCAGTGGGGACAGGGGGGCCCACGAGCAGTACTTC. It is translated as CASSGDRGAHEQYF.